Below are 32 T cell receptor beta chains sequenced from a single sample in a study of T cell repertoires in cytomegalovirus infection. TCRdb redid the calling of the reads with MiXCR, one entry per CDR3 protein. The sample records some 940,000 distinct CDR3 sequences, around 31% being singletons. These receptors' targets are unknown. The sample was cultured CD8+ T cells from PBMCs, taken from culture after CMV antigen stimulation. The receptor set was obtained from a human donor in good health (CMV status not recorded). Some clones in this sample may be carry-over from other donors' samples.

The sample holds many counts of this clonotype. The rearrangement uses TRBV7-2 and TRBJ1-6, with 8 bases fitting TRBD1. This CDR3 is 19 amino acids long. Germline CDR1 SGHTA, CDR2 FQGNSA. V shed 5 bases, J shed 0 bases, and the junction held 12 bases outside the gene matches. In DNA form, the CDR3 reads TGTGCCAGCAGCGGAGAAGGGAGGACAGGGAGCTCCTATAATTCACCCCTCCACTTT. It specifies CASSGEGRTGSSYNSPLHF.

This clonotype was counted between two and nine times. This chain connects TRBV28 to TRBJ1-2, with 7 bases that match TRBD1. V lost 5 bases and J lost 4; bases outside the gene matches: 4. There are 13 residues in the CDR3. Germline-derived CDR1 and CDR2 are MDHEN and SYDVKM. The CDR3 sequence: CASSKTGVYGYTF. CDR3 nucleotide sequence: TGTGCCAGCAGTAAAACAGGGGTCTATGGCTACACCTTC.

The chain recombines TRBV27 with TRBJ1-5, with D unresolved. The CDR3 has 14 residues. The germline V gene has CDR1 MNHEY and CDR2 SMNVEV (reference sequence). Deletions cut 4 bases from V and 6 bases from J, with 13 bases between. CDR3 protein: CASSSLYLGQPQHF. CDR3 nucleotides: TGTGCCAGCAGTTCTTTATATCTAGGTCAGCCCCAGCATTTT.

The V gene is TRBV25-1, the J gene TRBJ1-4, with unresolved D. CDR1 and CDR2 (germline): MGHDK, SYGVNS. V lost 2 bases to trimming and J lost 3 bases, with 13 bases between them. The CDR3 length is 16 residues. The CDR3 region is CASSELGGMPNEKLFF. DNA for the CDR3: TGTGCCAGCAGTGAACTTGGAGGGATGCCTAATGAAAAACTGTTTTTT.

The rearrangement links TRBV7-6 to TRBJ1-1; no clear D gene. The CDR3 runs 15 residues. Deletions cut 5 bases from V and 0 bases from J, with 13 bases between. Per the germline V gene, CDR1 is SGHVS and CDR2 is FNYEAQ. CDR3 in DNA: TGTGCCAGCAGCCCCCACCCAGTTATGAACACTGAAGCTTTCTTT. It specifies CASSPHPVMNTEAFF.

V usage is TRBV28 and J usage is TRBJ1-2; no definite D call. There are 14 residues in the CDR3. Germline CDR1 MDHEN, CDR2 SYDVKM. V shed 5 bases and J shed 8 bases, with 18 bases lying between them. In nucleotides, the CDR3 is TGTGCCAGCAGTGTGGGAACCCCGCTGAAAGGCTACACCTTC. This gives the protein CASSVGTPLKGYTF.

CDR3 nucleotide sequence: TGCGCCAGCAGCCAAGTTCAGGGTTCAGATACGCAGTATTTT. This sequence encodes CASSQVQGSDTQYF. J is TRBJ2-3 and V is TRBV4-1, with a possible D match to TRBD1 (5 bases). The CDR3 contains 14 residues. Looked up from germline, CDR1 is MGHRA and CDR2 is YSYEKL. Trimming removed 1 base at V and 4 bases at J, with 9 bases between.

This clonotype was seen at least ten times. V and J are TRBV7-2 and TRBJ2-4; 7 nucleotides line up with TRBD2. The length of the CDR3 is 16 residues. Germline lookup yields CDR1 SGHTA and CDR2 FQGNSA. Trimming removed 1 base from V and 1 base from J; junction bases left unmatched: 4. CDR3 sequence reads: CASSLGDSGAKNIQYF. The CDR3 DNA sequence: TGTGCCAGCAGCTTAGGTGATAGCGGGGCCAAAAACATTCAGTACTTC.

CDR3: CASSLSLQNEAFF. Here the CDR3 DNA reads TGTGCCAGCAGTTTATCGCTGCAGAATGAAGCTTTCTTT. This chain joins TRBV27 and TRBJ1-1; D is unclear. CDR1 and CDR2 from the germline V gene are MNHEY and SMNVEV (reference sequence). V was clipped by 0 bases and J by 7 bases, with 9 bases between them. The length of the CDR3 is 13 residues.

This clonotype occurred many times. The CDR3: CASSLTGALSSYNEQFF. CDR3 in DNA: TGTGCCAGCAGTCTAACGGGGGCCTTGAGCTCCTACAATGAGCAGTTCTTC. J is TRBJ2-1 and V is TRBV7-6; tentatively, D is TRBD1 or TRBD2 (6 bases each). Trimming took off 6 bases at V and 0 bases at J, with 18 bases between the two ends. The CDR3 is 17 amino acids. CDR1 is SGHVS and CDR2 is FNYEAQ in the germline V gene.

Ten or more counts support this clonotype. The chain uses TRBV7-8 and TRBJ2-3, with TRBD2 matching over 11 bases. The CDR3 length is 17 residues. CDR1 and CDR2 from the germline V gene are SGHVS and FQNEAQ. The ends lost 1 base at V and 3 bases at J; junction bases unmatched: 6. The CDR3 here is CASSLVPSGGRTDTQYF. The CDR3 nucleotides are TGTGCCAGCAGCTTAGTACCTAGCGGGGGGAGGACAGATACGCAGTATTTT.

The chain recombines TRBV4-1 with TRBJ2-1, with 7 bases fitting TRBD1. The CDR3 runs 14 residues. Germline trimming cut 2 bases from V and 9 bases from J; bases unmatched to any gene: 7. CDR1 and CDR2 (germline): MGHRA, YSYEKL. CDR3 region: CASSQRQGISEQFF. CDR3 sequence (DNA): TGCGCCAGCAGCCAAAGACAGGGAATTAGTGAGCAGTTCTTC.

The chain couples TRBV2 to TRBJ2-1; 7 bases fit TRBD2. V shed 6 bases and J 7 bases; nucleotides not matched to a gene: 12. The CDR3 contains 15 residues. Germline V lookup: CDR1 SNHLY, CDR2 FYNNEI. CDR3 nucleotides: TGTGCCAGCAGGACGGGGGGACCCGGGGGGAATGAGCAGTTCTTC. Residues: CASRTGGPGGNEQFF.

The gene calls are TRBV4-1 and TRBJ2-5, with D maybe TRBD2 (5 bases). The CDR3 extends over 14 amino acids. Germline loops: CDR1 MGHRA, CDR2 YSYEKL. V lost 3 bases, J lost 9 bases, and 17 bases lay in between. The CDR3 sequence is CASSQPYMREPQYF. In DNA form, the CDR3 reads TGCGCCAGCAGCCAGCCTTATATGAGGGAACCCCAGTACTTC.

This sequence joins TRBV4-1 and TRBJ2-3; D call uncertain. V lost 4 bases and J lost 5, with 16 bases in between. This CDR3 has 15 amino acids. The germline CDR1 and CDR2 sequences are MGHRA and YSYEKL. The CDR3 DNA reads TGCGCCAGCAGCCGAGCAAGCGCACCCATAGATACGCAGTATTTT. Protein sequence: CASSRASAPIDTQYF.

The J gene is TRBJ2-1, the V gene TRBV7-9, with 10 bases lining up with TRBD1. Trimming cost V 8 bases and J 5 bases; bases outside gene matches: 6. The CDR3 length is 14 residues. Germline V gene lookup returns CDR1 SEHNR and CDR2 FQNEAQ (reference sequence). CDR3 sequence reads: CASYGQGENNEQFF. In DNA, the CDR3 is TGTGCCAGCTACGGACAGGGGGAAAACAATGAGCAGTTCTTC.

There are many counts of this clonotype. The junction departs from the called germline gene at one end, perhaps through a read error. This sequence joins TRBV7-7 and TRBJ2-1; 7 nucleotides match TRBD1. This CDR3 has 16 amino acids. CDR1 and CDR2 (germline): SSHAT, FNYEAQ (reference sequence). DNA of the CDR3: TGTGCTAGCAGCGCGTCCACAGGGGAAAAGTATGATGAGCAGTTCTTC. Its translation: CASSASTGEKYDEQFF.

V and J are TRBV19 and TRBJ2-1; 9 bases agree with TRBD1. The trim removed 6 bases at V and 8 bases at J, leaving 11 bases unmatched. The germline gives CDR1 LNHDA, CDR2 SQIVND (reference sequence). This CDR3 has 15 residues. This chain's CDR3 is CASRWGGQGHDEQFF. The DNA for the CDR3 is TGTGCCAGTAGGTGGGGGGGACAGGGTCACGATGAGCAGTTCTTC.

V is TRBV7-2 and J is TRBJ1-2; 7 bases match TRBD1. This CDR3 comprises 14 residues. Germline V lookup: CDR1 SGHTA, CDR2 FQGNSA. Trimming cost V 1 base and J 8 bases; bases outside gene matches: 7. The CDR3 region has the DNA TGTGCCAGCAGCTTAGGGACACAGGGGTGGGGCTACACCTTC. It yields the protein CASSLGTQGWGYTF.

This clonotype has a handful of counts. The chain uses TRBV10-3 and TRBJ2-2, with no clear D. Germline V gives CDR1 ENHRY, CDR2 SYGVKD. The CDR3 has 13 amino acids. V was shortened by 7 bases and J by 1 base, with 7 bases between the two germline ends. CDR3 amino acids: CAITAKNTGELFF. The CDR3 DNA follows: TGTGCCATCACAGCTAAGAACACCGGGGAGCTGTTTTTT.

There are a few counts of this clonotype. In nucleotides, the CDR3 is TGTGCCAGCAGCGTTAGCATACGGCCGACAGATACGCAGTATTTT. Protein sequence: CASSVSIRPTDTQYF. This chain joins TRBV12-3 or TRBV12-4 and TRBJ2-3; D unclear. Trimming removed 6 bases from V and 3 bases from J, with 16 bases in between. CDR3 size: 15 residues.

This clonotype showed up just a few times. This sequence joins TRBV6-5 and TRBJ2-3; TRBD1 aligns across 9 bases. Germline CDR1 reads MNHEY; CDR2 reads SVGAGI. The trim removed 2 bases at V and 3 bases at J, leaving 3 bases unmatched. There are 15 residues in the CDR3. CDR3 sequence: CASSYDRGETDTQYF. CDR3 in DNA: TGTGCCAGCAGTTACGACAGGGGGGAGACAGATACGCAGTATTTT.

The chain recombines TRBV7-9 with TRBJ1-4, with D tentatively TRBD1 (5 bases). Per the germline V gene, CDR1 is SEHNR and CDR2 is FQNEAQ (reference sequence). This CDR3 region has 14 residues. V shed 8 bases and J shed 3 bases, with 13 bases lying between them. The CDR3 coding sequence is TGTGCCAGCCAGGCGGGGGGTTCTAATGAAAAACTGTTTTTT. Translated: CASQAGGSNEKLFF.

This clonotype showed up just a few times. The chain employs TRBV19 and TRBJ1-6; 9 nucleotides line up with TRBD1. V gave up 7 bases and J gave up 7 bases; unmatched junction bases: 2. The germline V gene has CDR1 LNHDA and CDR2 SQIVND (reference sequence). The CDR3 loop spans 13 amino acids. The CDR3 nucleotides are TGTGCCAGTACGGGGACAGGGAATTCACCCCTCCACTTT. Its protein product is CASTGTGNSPLHF. The entire variable domain, with the rest obtained from reference TRBV19 and TRBJ1-6, is as follows: DGGITQSPKYLFRKEGQNVTLSCEQNLNHDAMYWYRQDPGQGLRLIYYSQIVNDFQKGDIAEGYSVSREKKESFPLTVTSAQKNPTAFYLCASTGTGNSPLHFGNGTRLTVT.

This rearrangement joins TRBV7-6 to TRBJ2-5; D perhaps matches TRBD2 (5 bases). The CDR3 has 14 amino acids. Between the trimmed V and J ends, which lost 6 bases and 5 bases, there was a span of 16 bases. In germline, CDR1 is SGHVS, CDR2 FNYEAQ. CDR3 loop: CASSSSRRLETQYF. In DNA, the CDR3 is TGTGCCAGCAGTTCTAGCAGGAGGTTGGAGACCCAGTACTTC.

This clonotype turned up a few times. The gene calls are TRBV4-3 and TRBJ2-3, with TRBD2 matching over 7 bases. The CDR3 contains 15 residues. V lost 1 base and J lost 2; bases outside the gene matches: 3. Per germline, CDR1 LGHNA and CDR2 YSLEER. DNA of the CDR3: TGCGCCAGCAGCCAAGGACTAGCCTCCACAGATACGCAGTATTTT. As protein: CASSQGLASTDTQYF.

This clonotype was observed a few times. CDR3 sequence (DNA): TGCGCCAGCACGCCGGGGACTGGAAACACCATATATTTT. Its translation is CASTPGTGNTIYF. V gene TRBV10-2 combines with J gene TRBJ1-3, with D unresolved. CDR3 length equals 13 residues. Germline V gene sequence: CDR1 WSHSY, CDR2 SAAADI. The V and J ends lost 7 bases and 2 bases respectively, with 9 bases between them.

The V and J genes are TRBV28 and TRBJ2-7, with TRBD1 identical over 9 bases. The CDR3 contains 15 residues. Germline loops: CDR1 MDHEN, CDR2 SYDVKM. The CDR3 nucleotides read TGTGCCAGCGGTTTAGGACAGGGGCGTTCCGACGAGCAGTACGTC. The encoded protein is CASGLGQGRSDEQYV.

The gene calls are TRBV10-3 and TRBJ2-3, with TRBD1 as a possible D gene (6 bases). V lost 4 bases and J lost 2, with 19 bases in between. The CDR3 runs to 17 residues. CDR1 and CDR2 (germline): ENHRY, SYGVKD. The CDR3 DNA follows: TGTGCCATCAGTGCTATCGCCGGGACACCTAACACAGATACGCAGTATTTT. Translating it yields CAISAIAGTPNTDTQYF.

The V gene is TRBV5-6, the J gene TRBJ2-7; 9 bases align to TRBD1. Germline V lookup: CDR1 SGHDT, CDR2 YYEEEE. CDR3 length: 15 residues. J gave up 4 bases and V 1 base, and 6 bases lay outside the gene matches. The CDR3: CASSLKWDREYEQYF. CDR3 DNA: TGTGCCAGCAGCTTGAAGTGGGACAGGGAATACGAGCAGTACTTC.

The genes are TRBV10-3 and TRBJ2-1; tentatively, D is TRBD1 (5 bases). This CDR3 is built from 14 residues. The V end was cut by 7 bases, the J end by 3 bases, with 13 bases between. Germline V CDR1 and CDR2: ENHRY, SYGVKD. CDR3 bases: TGTGCCATCAATGCCAGGGAAATCTACAATGAGCAGTTCTTC. Amino acid sequence: CAINAREIYNEQFF.

In regard to this clonotype: At one end the junction does not follow the germline gene, possibly because of a read error. The chain employs TRBV25-1 and TRBJ2-5; D not resolved. The germline V gene has CDR1 MGHDK and CDR2 SYGVNS. The CDR3 extends over 12 amino acids. CDR3 sequence: CVSSEYGQPQYF. The CDR3 bases are TGTGTCAGCAGTGAATACGGCCAACCCCAGTACTTC.